This T cell receptor beta chain was sequenced during a study of blood T cell repertoires in COVID-19. Across the whole study: There were acute and convalescent COVID-19 samples, and they came from the United States, Italy and Spain. T cells, B-cell-depleted T cells, or PBMCs provided the cDNA or gDNA that served as material.

This CDR3 has 17 residues. The V and J ends lost 8 bases and 6 bases respectively, with 28 bases between them. Germline assignment: CDR1 MGHRA and CDR2 YSYEKL. In the authors' workflow: Estimates of nucleated cell counts were drawn from the amplification of reference gene primers. Libraries were prepared by immunoSEQ multiplex PCR; TCRdb keeps only in-frame clonotypes and omits some of them. V, J and clone size are those of that table, while D and trimming were read from the DNA. The sample holds under 150,000 clones, roughly 79% seen once. Sequenced input: peripheral blood. The receptor was derived from a human donor with acute or convalescent COVID-19. The donor label of this sample is uncertain. The chain uses TRBV4-1 and TRBJ1-2; TRBD1 is a possible D gene (6 bases). The CDR3 here is CASFPRGTVQALNGYTF. DNA of the CDR3: TGCGCCAGCTTCCCGAGGGGGACGGTACAAGCTTTGAATGGCTACACCTTC.